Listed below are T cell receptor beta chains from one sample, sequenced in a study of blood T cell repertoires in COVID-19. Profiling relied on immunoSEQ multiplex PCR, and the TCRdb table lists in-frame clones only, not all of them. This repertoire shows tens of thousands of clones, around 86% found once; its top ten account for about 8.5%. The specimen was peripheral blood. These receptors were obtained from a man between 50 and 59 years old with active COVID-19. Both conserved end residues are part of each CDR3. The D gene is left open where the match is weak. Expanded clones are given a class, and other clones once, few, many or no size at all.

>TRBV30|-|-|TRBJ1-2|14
TGTGCCTGGAGTGCCCCGAGGACAGCTTATGGCTACACCTTC
CAWSAPRTAYGYTF
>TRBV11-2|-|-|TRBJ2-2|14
TGTGCCAGCAATCAGAACAGGGTCGGCGGGGAGCTGTTTTTT
CASNQNRVGGELFF
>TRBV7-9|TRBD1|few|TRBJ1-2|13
TGTGCCGATTATGCAGGGGGTATCGATGGCTACACCTTC
CADYAGGIDGYTF
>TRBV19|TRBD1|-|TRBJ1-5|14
TGTGCCAGTAGTAACACAGGGGGAGGTCAGCCCCAGCATTTT
CASSNTGGGQPQHF
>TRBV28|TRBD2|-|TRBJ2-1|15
TGTGCCAGCACCATTAGCGGGAGAGGAGGCAATGAGCAGTTCTTC
CASTISGRGGNEQFF
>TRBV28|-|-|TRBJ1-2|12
TGTGCCAGCAGTTCAGGGAACTATGGCTACACCTTC
CASSSGNYGYTF
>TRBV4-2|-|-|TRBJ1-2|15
TGTGCCAGCAGCCAAGGTGCAGGGGCTAACTATGGCTACACCTTC
CASSQGAGANYGYTF
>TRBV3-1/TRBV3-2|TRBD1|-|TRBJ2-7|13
TGTGCCACCGAGATTCAGGGGGCAACCGAGCAGTACTTC
CATEIQGATEQYF
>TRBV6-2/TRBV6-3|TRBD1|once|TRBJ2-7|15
TGTGCCACCAGCGATCCCGGGACAGGGAATGGCGAGCAGTACTTC
CATSDPGTGNGEQYF
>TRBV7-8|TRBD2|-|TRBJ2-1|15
TGTGCCAGCAGCCCAACGTGGCTAGCGGGGGGTAAGCAGTTCTTC
CASSPTWLAGGKQFF